Below are 24 T cell receptor beta chains sequenced from a single sample in a study of cytomegalovirus exposure and HLA in healthy donors. Primers for the PCR totalled 60 Vbeta and 13 Jbeta. This table comes from immunoSEQ multiplex PCR, and its TCRdb copy is limited to in-frame clones, with some not included. The table has fewer than 150,000 clones, about 73% seen once. Sequencing used PBMCs. These receptors were obtained from a middle-aged woman in good health and CMV-seronegative.

The chain joins TRBV7-2 to TRBJ1-1; maybe TRBD1 (5 bases). The V gene's germline CDR1 is SGHTA and CDR2 FQGNSA. The CDR3 loop spans 13 amino acids. V shed 2 bases and J shed 7 bases, with 11 bases lying between them. The CDR3 DNA follows: TGTGCCAGCAGCTTATTGTGGACAAATGAAGCTTTCTTT. It is translated as CASSLLWTNEAFF.

V usage is TRBV28 and J usage is TRBJ1-4; D not resolved. V was cut by 4 bases and J by 10 bases, with 22 bases left in between. Germline CDR1 MDHEN, CDR2 SYDVKM. CDR3 length: 16 residues. CDR3 nucleotides: TGTGCCAGCAGTTCCACCCTGGGCCTCTCCGGGGTAAAACTGTTTTTT. Amino acids: CASSSTLGLSGVKLFF.

Turning to this clone: The germline gene is not matched at one end of the junction; a read error may be the cause. Other DNA sequences of this sample code for an identical CDR3. The V gene is TRBV4-2, the J gene TRBJ1-1; 9 bases are a match to TRBD1. In germline, CDR1 is LGHNA, CDR2 YNFKEQ. This CDR3 is 16 amino acids long. The CDR3 sequence: CASSQGQQGAGTEAFF. The DNA of the CDR3 is TGTGCTAGCAGCCAGGGCCAACAGGGGGCTGGCACTGAAGCTTTCTTT.

This clone was recorded a few times. The chain carries TRBV5-1 and TRBJ1-1, with a weak D call TRBD1 (6 bases). V shed 5 bases and J shed 6 bases, with 8 bases lying between them. In germline, CDR1 is SGHRS, CDR2 YFSETQ. This CDR3 has 11 amino acids. CDR3: CASRGTSEAFF. The CDR3, as DNA: TGCGCCAGCAGGGGGACATCTGAAGCTTTCTTT.

CDR3 nucleotides: TGTGCCAGCAGGCCGGGGTTGAGGCAGCCCCAGCATTTT. Its protein product is CASRPGLRQPQHF. The genes are TRBV6-5 and TRBJ1-5, with D unclear. Deletions cut 6 bases from V and 7 bases from J, with 13 bases between. CDR1 and CDR2 (germline): MNHEY, SVGAGI. The CDR3 has 13 residues.

The count of this clone is one. The V and J genes are TRBV19 and TRBJ2-7; D ambiguous. V was trimmed by 1 base and J by 2 bases, leaving 6 bases between them. CDR1 is LNHDA, CDR2 SQIVND, per germline (reference sequence). The CDR3 consists of 13 residues. The CDR3 DNA sequence: TGTGCCAGTAGTATAGCGCAGGCCTACGAGCAGTACTTC. Amino acid sequence: CASSIAQAYEQYF.

The table lists this clone with a few counts. The chain carries TRBV6-6 and TRBJ2-3; D possibly corresponds to TRBD2 (6 bases). Germline-derived CDR1 and CDR2 are MNHNY and SVGAGI (reference sequence). CDR3 length: 15 amino acids. Trimming removed 5 bases from V and 2 bases from J, with 14 bases in between. The CDR3 sequence: CASSTRGGATDTQYF. The CDR3 DNA reads TGTGCCAGCAGTACGCGGGGTGGTGCCACAGATACGCAGTATTTT.

V is TRBV28 and J is TRBJ2-5, with 9 bases identical to TRBD1. The CDR3 contains 12 residues. Germline loops: CDR1 MDHEN, CDR2 SYDVKM. V trimming: 7 bases; J trimming: 5 bases; junction bases outside the gene matches: 2. The CDR3 coding sequence is TGTGCCAGCACCACAGGGGGCGAGACCCAGTACTTC. This translates into CASTTGGETQYF.

The sample holds one count of this clone. V usage is TRBV29-1 and J usage is TRBJ1-1, with 9 bases fitting TRBD1. Germline V gene lookup returns CDR1 SQVTM and CDR2 ANQGSEA. The CDR3 runs 14 residues. The V and J ends lost 2 bases and 5 bases, in that order; junction bases with no gene match: 6. This CDR3 is CSVENSGQGTEAFF. The CDR3 DNA follows: TGCAGCGTTGAAAACTCGGGACAGGGAACTGAAGCTTTCTTT.

Concerning this clone: This sample also contains other DNA sequences that code for the same CDR3. The V gene is TRBV11-2, the J gene TRBJ2-2; TRBD2 matches at 8 bases. Germline values: CDR1 SGHAT, CDR2 FQNNGV. Trimming removed 5 bases from V and 6 bases from J; junction bases left unmatched: 5. The CDR3 length is 14 residues. The CDR3 DNA reads TGTGCCAGCAGCCTGGAAGCGGGAGCCGGGGAGCTGTTTTTT. Its translation: CASSLEAGAGELFF.

The V gene is TRBV28, the J gene TRBJ2-2, with D possibly TRBD1 on 6 matching bases. Trimming shortened V by 6 bases and J by 5 bases, and 10 bases separated the two germline ends. The germline gives CDR1 MDHEN, CDR2 SYDVKM. The length of the CDR3 is 13 residues. CDR3 DNA sequence: TGTGCCAGCAGGTATACAGGGACCGGGGAGCTGTTTTTT. This gives the protein CASRYTGTGELFF.

The rearrangement uses TRBV9 and TRBJ1-2; D is perhaps TRBD1 (6 bases). The germline V gene has CDR1 SGDLS and CDR2 YYNGEE. The ends were cut back, 0 bases at V and 0 bases at J, with 9 bases in the middle. There are 15 residues in the CDR3. In nucleotides, the CDR3 is TGTGCCAGCAGCGTAGGAGGGACACCTAACTATGGCTACACCTTC. Its protein product is CASSVGGTPNYGYTF.

The chain combines TRBV4-3 with TRBJ2-5; 7 bases match TRBD2. The germline V gene encodes CDR1 LGHNA and CDR2 YSLEER. CDR3 length: 14 residues. V was clipped by 1 base and J by 4 bases; unmatched bases: 3. Here the CDR3 DNA reads TGCGCCAGCAGCCAAGGGGTAGCGGGAGAGACCCAGTACTTC. It specifies CASSQGVAGETQYF.

This chain uses TRBV27 with TRBJ1-3, with D hard to call. The V gene lost 5 bases and the J gene lost 2 bases, with 16 bases spanning the gap. From germline, CDR1 is MNHEY and CDR2 SMNVEV (reference sequence). The CDR3 length is 16 residues. CDR3 region: CASSSREGLAGNTIYF. The CDR3 DNA sequence: TGTGCCAGCAGTAGCAGAGAGGGTTTGGCTGGAAACACCATATATTTT.

This chain uses TRBV5-1 with TRBJ2-2, with 9 bases aligning to TRBD1. The CDR3 runs 15 residues. Germline V gene data show CDR1 as SGHRS and CDR2 as YFSETQ. Trimming at V came to 4 bases and at J to 5 bases, leaving 6 bases not matched to a gene. DNA of the CDR3: TGCGCCAGCAGCCTAGCCGGGACAGGGACCGGGGAGCTGTTTTTT. It translates to CASSLAGTGTGELFF.

The rearrangement links TRBV6-5 to TRBJ1-1; the match to TRBD1 covers 7 bases. V was pared by 0 bases and J by 6 bases, with 4 bases of the junction left unmatched. This CDR3 contains 14 residues. Looked up from germline, CDR1 is MNHEY and CDR2 is SVGAGI. The CDR3 region has the DNA TGTGCCAGCAGTTACTCCGGGACAGACGCTGAAGCTTTCTTT. Translated: CASSYSGTDAEAFF.

Only a few counts were recorded for this clone. This chain links TRBV14 with TRBJ2-1; D possibly corresponds to TRBD2 (6 bases). This CDR3 region has 15 residues. V shed 0 bases and J shed 6 bases, with 12 bases lying between them. Germline CDR1 SGHDN, CDR2 FVKESK. CDR3 DNA sequence: TGTGCCAGCAGCCAAGAAGGCGTGCGGGGCAATGAGCAGTTCTTC. This gives the protein CASSQEGVRGNEQFF.

The rearrangement links TRBV19 to TRBJ1-2; D might be TRBD1 (5 bases). This CDR3 has 15 residues. V was pared by 3 bases and J by 2 bases, with 13 bases between. The germline CDR1 and CDR2 sequences are LNHDA and SQIVND (reference sequence). The CDR3, as DNA: TGTGCCAGTAGTATTATACAGGCCCGCAACTATGGCTACACCTTC. It yields the protein CASSIIQARNYGYTF.

This chain connects TRBV2 to TRBJ2-1; no clear D. Germline CDR1 and CDR2: SNHLY and FYNNEI. Trimming shortened V by 5 bases and J by 9 bases, and 11 bases separated the two germline ends. The CDR3 covers 12 residues. CDR3 sequence (DNA): TGTGCCAGCAGTCCGCGATACGCTGAGCAGTTCTTC. Its translation is CASSPRYAEQFF.

The chain couples TRBV7-2 to TRBJ1-2; 7 bases fit TRBD1. V lost 4 bases and J lost 8; bases outside the gene matches: 7. The CDR3 consists of 13 residues. Germline V gives CDR1 SGHTA, CDR2 FQGNSA. For the CDR3, the DNA is TGTGCCAGCAGCTCGGGACAGCCCTGGGGCTACACCTTC. Translating gives CASSSGQPWGYTF.

V is TRBV5-5 and J is TRBJ2-2, with TRBD1 matching over 7 bases. This CDR3 comprises 15 residues. Trimming at V came to 3 bases and at J to 6 bases, leaving 8 bases not matched to a gene. Germline values: CDR1 SGHKS, CDR2 YYEKEE (reference sequence). The CDR3 here is CASSWGQNKPGELFF. In DNA, the CDR3 is TGTGCCAGCAGCTGGGGACAGAATAAACCCGGGGAGCTGTTTTTT. The variable domain in full, completed from reference TRBV5-5 and TRBJ2-2, reads DAGVTQSPTHLIKTRGQQVTLRCSPISGHKSVSWYQQVLGQGPQFIFQYYEKEERGRGNFPDRFSARQFPNYSSELNVNALLLGDSALYLCASSWGQNKPGELFFGEGSRLTVL.

This clone was seen once. The chain employs TRBV29-1 and TRBJ1-2; D might be TRBD1 (6 bases). The CDR3 covers 14 residues. Per germline, CDR1 SQVTM and CDR2 ANQGSEA. V lost 1 base, J lost 5 bases, and 14 bases lay in between. CDR3 in amino acids: CSVEVGQYSYGYTF. The CDR3 coding sequence is TGCAGCGTTGAAGTCGGACAGTACTCTTATGGCTACACCTTC.

CDR3 loop: CASSSPGTGELFF. The CDR3 DNA reads as TGTGCCAGCAGTTCCCCAGGGACCGGGGAGCTGTTTTTT. J is TRBJ2-2 and V is TRBV27; maybe TRBD1 (5 bases). This CDR3 has 13 amino acids. Per germline, CDR1 MNHEY and CDR2 SMNVEV (reference sequence). Trimming removed 4 bases at V and 5 bases at J, with 8 bases between.

CDR3 sequence reads: CASSLARTGLNTEAFF. The CDR3 DNA reads TGCGCCAGCAGCTTGGCCCGGACAGGGTTGAACACTGAAGCTTTCTTT. V and J are TRBV5-1 and TRBJ1-1, with TRBD1 matching over 8 bases. This CDR3 comprises 16 residues. Germline V lookup: CDR1 SGHRS, CDR2 YFSETQ. With 0 bases clipped from V and 0 bases from J, the junction kept 4 bases outside the gene matches.